These T cell receptor beta chains were read from a single sample in a study of T cell responses to AZD1222 COVID-19 vaccine. Assay used: immunoSEQ multiplex PCR; TCRdb lists only in-frame clones, some missing. The data contain some 150,000 clones, roughly 93% of them singletons. The sample in question was peripheral blood, obtained on day 0 of MenACWY control vaccination. These receptor sequences come from an adult in good health. Each CDR3 is given with its conserved first and last residue. A D gene is named only where the DNA matches it firmly. Not all rows give a size; the values are once, few, many and, for expanded clones, a class.

- TRBJ2-1 - TRBV5-1 CASSTSGTPGVYNEQFF TGCGCCAGCAGCACTTCCGGGACCCCCGGGGTTTACAATGAGCAGTTCTTC
- TRBJ2-2 few TRBV7-9 CASSTDYTGELFF TGTGCCAGCAGTACAGATTACACCGGGGAGCTGTTTTTT
TRBD1 TRBJ1-4 once TRBV7-2 CASSSGDRSLQEKLFF TGTGCCAGCAGCTCGGGGGACAGGTCCTTACAGGAAAAACTGTTTTTT
- TRBJ1-4 - TRBV30 CAWSQPGGGREKLFF TGTGCCTGGAGCCAACCCGGGGGGGGTCGGGAAAAACTGTTTTTT
TRBD1 TRBJ1-5 - TRBV7-8 CASSLRDRVFLSNQPQHF TGTGCCAGCAGCTTAAGGGACAGGGTTTTTCTGAGCAATCAGCCCCAGCATTTT
- TRBJ2-3 - TRBV3-1/TRBV3-2 CASTSRGGPADTQYF TGTGCCAGCACCTCGAGGGGGGGGCCTGCGGATACGCAGTATTTT
- TRBJ2-3 - TRBV7-8 CASSPRAGPVDTQYF TGTGCCAGCAGCCCCCGGGCGGGGCCCGTGGATACGCAGTATTTT
- TRBJ1-1 - TRBV5-4 CASSSSPSLGNTEAFF TGTGCCAGCAGCTCCTCCCCTTCGCTGGGTAACACTGAAGCTTTCTTT
TRBD1 TRBJ2-5 - TRBV3-1/TRBV3-2 CASSQGQGAGETQYF TGTGCCAGCAGCCAAGGACAGGGGGCTGGGGAGACCCAGTACTTC
TRBD2 TRBJ2-3 - TRBV5-1 CASSLERTSGLQGTDTQYF TGCGCCAGCAGCTTGGAACGGACTAGCGGCCTACAAGGCACAGATACGCAGTATTTT
- TRBJ1-5 - TRBV19 CASRAVGENQPQHF TGTGCCAGTAGGGCGGTTGGGGAAAATCAGCCCCAGCATTTT
TRBD1 TRBJ1-5 - TRBV11-2 CASSPRTGISNQPQHF TGTGCCAGCAGCCCCAGGACAGGGATAAGCAATCAGCCCCAGCATTTT
- TRBJ1-1 - TRBV28 CASSYTGNTEAFF TGTGCCAGCAGTTATACAGGGAACACTGAAGCTTTCTTT
TRBD2 TRBJ2-1 - TRBV24-1 CATSDPLASEQFF TGTGCCACCAGTGACCCACTAGCGAGTGAGCAGTTCTTC
TRBD1 TRBJ2-2 - TRBV6-5 CASSPPTGDTGELFF TGTGCCAGCAGCCCACCGACAGGGGACACCGGGGAGCTGTTTTTT
TRBD1 TRBJ2-3 - TRBV11-3 CASSPGTVTDTQYF TGTGCCAGCAGCCCAGGGACAGTCACAGATACGCAGTATTTT
TRBD2 TRBJ2-5 - TRBV19 CASSGTSVRETQYF TGTGCCAGCTCCGGGACTAGCGTCCGGGAGACCCAGTACTTC
- TRBJ2-3 - TRBV2 CATVGYGGDTQYF TGTGCCACCGTAGGATACGGTGGAGATACGCAGTATTTT
- TRBJ2-1 - TRBV2 CASRRDRSYNEQFF TGTGCCAGCAGGCGGGATCGCTCCTACAATGAGCAGTTCTTC
- TRBJ1-3 - TRBV5-6 CASSFGPTRGNTIYF TGTGCCAGCAGCTTTGGGCCTACCCGGGGGAACACCATATATTTT
- TRBJ1-5 - TRBV27 CASSLSGGVSNQPQHF TGTGCCAGCAGTTTATCAGGGGGTGTTAGCAATCAGCCCCAGCATTTT
- TRBJ1-5 - TRBV2 CASSGLGESGNQPQHF TGTGCCAGCAGTGGTTTAGGGGAGAGTGGCAATCAGCCCCAGCATTTT
- TRBJ1-3 - TRBV12-3/TRBV12-4 CASSLRSGNTIYF TGTGCCAGCAGCCTCAGATCTGGAAACACCATATATTTT
- TRBJ1-2 once TRBV9 CASSVGPRNYGYTF TGTGCCAGCAGCGTAGGTCCACGTAACTATGGCTACACCTTC
- TRBJ1-4 - TRBV24-1 CATSLGRGGNEKLFF TGTGCCACCAGTCTCGGGAGGGGGGGAAATGAAAAACTGTTTTTT
TRBD1 TRBJ1-2 - TRBV7-3 CASAATGGNGYTF TGTGCCAGCGCTGCCACAGGGGGTAATGGCTACACCTTC
- TRBJ2-6 once TRBV19 CASSRDGRSSGANVLTF TGTGCCAGTAGTAGGGACGGACGGAGCTCTGGGGCCAACGTCCTGACTTTC
- TRBJ1-2 - TRBV5-1 CASSPDQSYGYTF TGCGCCAGCAGCCCAGACCAATCCTATGGCTACACCTTC
TRBD2 TRBJ2-1 - TRBV14 CASSQEPAGGYEQFF TGTGCCAGCAGCCAAGAACCAGCGGGAGGGTATGAGCAGTTCTTC